This T cell receptor (beta chain) is from a study of OX40 agonist ivuxolimab in advanced cancers. Overall study results and limits: Low normalized T-cell clonal expansion was additionally recorded for some nonresponders.

Sequencing was performed with immunoSEQ multiplex PCR; in TCRdb, only in-frame clones are kept and a portion is missing. In the table there are about 82,000 clones, more than 70% of which are singletons. If patients had autoimmune disease history or systemic immunosuppression, they were excluded. V lost 3 bases and J 5 bases, leaving 10 bases between the germline ends. The germline CDR1 and CDR2 sequences are SNHLY and FYNNEI. The CDR3 consists of 13 residues. Comments on this clone: As yet, its antigen is unknown.

The chain joins TRBV2 to TRBJ1-1; D unresolved. This receptor was obtained from an adult with an advanced solid tumor such as melanoma, head and neck, liver or kidney cancer. The material sequenced was CD4+ or CD8+ T cells sorted from blood, taken in a trial of the OX40 agonist ivuxolimab. CDR3 protein: CASSEIQETEAFF. In nucleotides, the CDR3 is TGTGCCAGCAGTGAGATCCAAGAAACTGAAGCTTTCTTT.